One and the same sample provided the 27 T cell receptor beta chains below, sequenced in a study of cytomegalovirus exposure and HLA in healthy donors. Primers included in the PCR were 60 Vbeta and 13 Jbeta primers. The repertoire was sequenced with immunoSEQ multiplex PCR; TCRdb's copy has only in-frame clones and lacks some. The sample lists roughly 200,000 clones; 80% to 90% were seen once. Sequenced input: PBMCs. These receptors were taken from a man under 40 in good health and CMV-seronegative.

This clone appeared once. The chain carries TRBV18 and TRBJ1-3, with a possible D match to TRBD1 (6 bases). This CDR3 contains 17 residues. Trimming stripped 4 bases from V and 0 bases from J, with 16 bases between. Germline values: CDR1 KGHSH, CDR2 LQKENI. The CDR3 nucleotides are TGTGCCAGCTCACTTGGACAGACTATTGCCTCTGGAAACACCATATATTTT. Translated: CASSLGQTIASGNTIYF.

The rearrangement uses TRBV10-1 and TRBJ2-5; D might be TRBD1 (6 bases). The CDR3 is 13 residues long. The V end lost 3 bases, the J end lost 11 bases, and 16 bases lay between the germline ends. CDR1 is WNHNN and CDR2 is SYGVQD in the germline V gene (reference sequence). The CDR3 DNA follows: TGCGCCAGCAGTGAAGCAGGGGCTAGGGAGCAGTACTTC. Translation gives CASSEAGAREQYF.

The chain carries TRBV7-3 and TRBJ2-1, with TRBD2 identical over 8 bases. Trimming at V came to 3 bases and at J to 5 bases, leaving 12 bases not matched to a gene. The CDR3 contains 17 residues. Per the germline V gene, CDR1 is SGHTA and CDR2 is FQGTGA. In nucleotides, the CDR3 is TGTGCCAGCAGCTTGTCCAGCGGGGGACCCCCGAACAATGAGCAGTTCTTC. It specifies CASSLSSGGPPNNEQFF.

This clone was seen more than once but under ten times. DNA of the CDR3: TGTGCCACCAGCAGGGACTTAAGCCGGAACACTGAAGCTTTCTTT. This codes for CATSRDLSRNTEAFF. The chain recombines TRBV15 with TRBJ1-1; D is undetermined. Germline V gene sequence: CDR1 LNHNV, CDR2 YYDKDF (reference sequence). This CDR3 region has 15 residues. Trimming shortened V by 3 bases and J by 1 base, and 12 bases separated the two germline ends.

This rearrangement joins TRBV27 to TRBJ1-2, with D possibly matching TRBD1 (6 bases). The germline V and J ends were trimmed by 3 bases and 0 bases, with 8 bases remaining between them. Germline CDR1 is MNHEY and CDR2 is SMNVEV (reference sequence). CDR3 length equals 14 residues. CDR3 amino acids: CASSFTGPNYGYTF. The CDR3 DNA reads TGTGCCAGCAGTTTTACAGGGCCTAACTATGGCTACACCTTC.

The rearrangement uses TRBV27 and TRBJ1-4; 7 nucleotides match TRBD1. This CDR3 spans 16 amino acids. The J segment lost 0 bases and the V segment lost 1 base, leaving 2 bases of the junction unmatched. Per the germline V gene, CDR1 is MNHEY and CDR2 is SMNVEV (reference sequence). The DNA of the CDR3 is TGTGCCAGCAGTTTATTTGGGACAGCAACTAATGAAAAACTGTTTTTT. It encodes CASSLFGTATNEKLFF.

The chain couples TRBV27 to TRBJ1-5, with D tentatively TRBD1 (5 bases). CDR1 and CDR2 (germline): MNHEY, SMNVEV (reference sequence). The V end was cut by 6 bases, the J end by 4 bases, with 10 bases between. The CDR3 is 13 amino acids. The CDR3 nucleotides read TGTGCCAGCAGCAACAACAGGAATCAGCCCCAGCATTTT. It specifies CASSNNRNQPQHF.

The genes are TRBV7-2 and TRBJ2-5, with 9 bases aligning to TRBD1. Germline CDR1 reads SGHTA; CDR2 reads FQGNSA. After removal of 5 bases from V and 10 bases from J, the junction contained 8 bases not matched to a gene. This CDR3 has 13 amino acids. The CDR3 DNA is TGTGCCAGCAGCACACTGACAGGGGGAATCCAGTACTTC. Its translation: CASSTLTGGIQYF.

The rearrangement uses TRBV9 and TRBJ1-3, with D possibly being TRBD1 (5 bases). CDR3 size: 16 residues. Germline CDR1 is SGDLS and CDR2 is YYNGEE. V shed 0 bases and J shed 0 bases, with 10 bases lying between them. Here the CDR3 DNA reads TGTGCCAGCAGCGTAGCGACAGCTTACTCTGGAAACACCATATATTTT. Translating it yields CASSVATAYSGNTIYF.

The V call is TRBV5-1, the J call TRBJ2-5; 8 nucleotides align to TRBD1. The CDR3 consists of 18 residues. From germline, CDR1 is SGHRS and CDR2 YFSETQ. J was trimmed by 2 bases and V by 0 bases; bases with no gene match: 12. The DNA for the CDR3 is TGCGCCAGCAGCTTGGAGGGGACAGGCCGGAATTTTCAAGAGACCCAGTACTTC. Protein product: CASSLEGTGRNFQETQYF. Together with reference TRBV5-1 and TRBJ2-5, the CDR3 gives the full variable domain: KAGVTQTPRYLIKTRGQQVTLSCSPISGHRSVSWYQQTPGQGLQFLFEYFSETQRNKGNFPGRFSGRQFSNSRSEMNVSTLELGDSALYLCASSLEGTGRNFQETQYFGPGTRLLVL.

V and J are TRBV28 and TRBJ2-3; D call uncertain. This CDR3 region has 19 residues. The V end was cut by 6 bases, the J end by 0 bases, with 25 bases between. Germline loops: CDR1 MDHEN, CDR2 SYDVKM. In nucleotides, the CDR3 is TGTGCCAGCAGCCGAACGGTCGAGGATGCCGGTGCTAGCACAGATACGCAGTATTTT. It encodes CASSRTVEDAGASTDTQYF.

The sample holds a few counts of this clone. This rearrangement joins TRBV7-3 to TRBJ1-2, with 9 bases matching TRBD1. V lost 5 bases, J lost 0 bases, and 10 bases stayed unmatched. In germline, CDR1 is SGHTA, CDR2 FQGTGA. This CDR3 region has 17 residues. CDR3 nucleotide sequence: TGTGCCAGCAGCCCTACAGGGGGCCCTTATTCTAACTATGGCTACACCTTC. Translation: CASSPTGGPYSNYGYTF. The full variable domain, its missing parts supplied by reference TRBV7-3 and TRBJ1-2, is GAGVSQTPSNKVTEKGKYVELRCDPISGHTALYWYRQSLGQGPEFLIYFQGTGAADDSGLPNDRFFAVRPEGSVSTLKIQRTERGDSAVYLCASSPTGGPYSNYGYTFGSGTRLTVV.

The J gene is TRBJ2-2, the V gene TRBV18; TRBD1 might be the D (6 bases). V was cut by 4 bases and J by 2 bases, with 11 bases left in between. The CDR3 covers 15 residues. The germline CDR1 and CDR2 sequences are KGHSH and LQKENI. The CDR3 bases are TGTGCCAGCTCACAGGACAGATCAAACACCGGGGAGCTGTTTTTT. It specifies CASSQDRSNTGELFF.

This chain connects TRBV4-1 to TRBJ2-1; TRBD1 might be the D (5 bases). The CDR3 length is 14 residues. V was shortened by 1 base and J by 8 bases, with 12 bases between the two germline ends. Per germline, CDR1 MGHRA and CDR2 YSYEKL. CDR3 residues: CASSQVGPRDEQFF. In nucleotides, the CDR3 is TGCGCCAGCAGCCAAGTGGGGCCTAGAGATGAGCAGTTCTTC.

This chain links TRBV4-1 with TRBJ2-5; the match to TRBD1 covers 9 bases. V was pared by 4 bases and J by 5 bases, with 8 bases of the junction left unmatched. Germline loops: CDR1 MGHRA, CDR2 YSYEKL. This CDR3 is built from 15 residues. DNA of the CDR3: TGCGCCAGCAGCCTGGGACAGGGTCCAAAGGAGACCCAGTACTTC. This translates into CASSLGQGPKETQYF.

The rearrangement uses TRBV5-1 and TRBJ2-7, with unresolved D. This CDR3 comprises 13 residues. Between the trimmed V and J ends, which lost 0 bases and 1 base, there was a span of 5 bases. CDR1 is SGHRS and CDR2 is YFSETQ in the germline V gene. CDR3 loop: CASSLATSYEQYF. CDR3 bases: TGCGCCAGCAGCTTGGCCACTTCCTACGAGCAGTACTTC.

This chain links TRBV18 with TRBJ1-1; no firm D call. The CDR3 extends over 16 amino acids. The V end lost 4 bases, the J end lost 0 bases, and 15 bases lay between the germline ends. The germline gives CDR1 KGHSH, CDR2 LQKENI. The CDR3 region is CASSRLGRRMNTEAFF. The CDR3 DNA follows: TGTGCCAGCTCACGGCTCGGGAGGAGGATGAACACTGAAGCTTTCTTT.

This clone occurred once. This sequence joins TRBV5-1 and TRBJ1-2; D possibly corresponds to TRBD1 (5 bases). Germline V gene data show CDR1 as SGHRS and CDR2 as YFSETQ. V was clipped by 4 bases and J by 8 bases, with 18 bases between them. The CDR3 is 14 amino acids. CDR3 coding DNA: TGCGCCAGCAGCCCTAAGGTTGGGGCAGAAGGCTACACCTTC. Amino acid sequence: CASSPKVGAEGYTF.

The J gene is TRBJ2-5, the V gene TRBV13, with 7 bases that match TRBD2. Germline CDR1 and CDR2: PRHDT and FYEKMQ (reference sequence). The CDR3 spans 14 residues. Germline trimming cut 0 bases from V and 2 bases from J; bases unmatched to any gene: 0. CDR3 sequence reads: CASSLGGGQETQYF. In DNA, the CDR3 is TGTGCCAGCAGCTTAGGGGGGGGGCAAGAGACCCAGTACTTC.

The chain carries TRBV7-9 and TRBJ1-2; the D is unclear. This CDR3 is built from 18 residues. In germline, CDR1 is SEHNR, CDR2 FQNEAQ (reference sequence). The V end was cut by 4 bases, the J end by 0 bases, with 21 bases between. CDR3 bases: TGTGCCAGCAGCTCCAGGATATCGGTGTCAGTAGCTAACTATGGCTACACCTTC. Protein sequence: CASSSRISVSVANYGYTF.

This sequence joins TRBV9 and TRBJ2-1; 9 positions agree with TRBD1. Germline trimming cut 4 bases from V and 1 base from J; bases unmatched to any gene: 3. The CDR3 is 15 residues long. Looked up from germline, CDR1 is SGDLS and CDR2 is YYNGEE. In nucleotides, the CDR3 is TGTGCCAGCAGCCGCGGACAGGGGTCCTACAATGAGCAGTTCTTC. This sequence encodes CASSRGQGSYNEQFF.

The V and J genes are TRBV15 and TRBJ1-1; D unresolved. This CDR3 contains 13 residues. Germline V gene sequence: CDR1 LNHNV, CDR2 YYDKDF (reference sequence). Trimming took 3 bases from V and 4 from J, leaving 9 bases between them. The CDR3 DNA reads TGTGCCACCAGCAGCCAACAGCTCACTGAAGCTTTCTTT. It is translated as CATSSQQLTEAFF.

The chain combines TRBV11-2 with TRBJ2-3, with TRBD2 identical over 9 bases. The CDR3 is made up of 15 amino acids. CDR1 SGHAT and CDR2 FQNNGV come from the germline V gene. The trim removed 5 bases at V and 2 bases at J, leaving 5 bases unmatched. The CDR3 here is CASSPLAGFTDTQYF. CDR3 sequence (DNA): TGTGCCAGCAGCCCGCTAGCGGGGTTCACAGATACGCAGTATTTT.

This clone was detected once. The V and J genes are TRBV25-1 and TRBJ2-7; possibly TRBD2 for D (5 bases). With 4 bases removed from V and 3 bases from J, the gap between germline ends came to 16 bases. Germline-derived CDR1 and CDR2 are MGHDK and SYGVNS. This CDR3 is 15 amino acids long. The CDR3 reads CASSGLGVFSYEQYF. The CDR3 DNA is TGTGCCAGCAGTGGTTTGGGAGTTTTCAGCTACGAGCAGTACTTC.

In DNA, the CDR3 is TGTGCCAGTAGTATCCAGGACAGGGGAGTAACTGAAGCTTTCTTT. This translates into CASSIQDRGVTEAFF. This chain connects TRBV19 to TRBJ1-1; 9 positions agree with TRBD1. This CDR3 region has 15 residues. The germline V gene encodes CDR1 LNHDA and CDR2 SQIVND (reference sequence). Unmatched junction bases numbered 7, after V lost 3 bases and J lost 5 bases.

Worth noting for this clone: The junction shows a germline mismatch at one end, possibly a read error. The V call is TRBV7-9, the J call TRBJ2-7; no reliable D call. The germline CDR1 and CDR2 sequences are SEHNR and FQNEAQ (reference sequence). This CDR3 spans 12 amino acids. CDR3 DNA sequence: TGTTCCAGCAGCTTACGTTCGTACGAGCAGTACTTC. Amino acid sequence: CSSSLRSYEQYF.

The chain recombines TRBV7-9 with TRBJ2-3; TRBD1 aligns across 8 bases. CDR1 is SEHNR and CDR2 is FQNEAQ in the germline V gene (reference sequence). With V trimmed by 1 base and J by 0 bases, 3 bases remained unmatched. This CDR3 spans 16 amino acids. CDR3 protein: CASSLGGTGSTDTQYF. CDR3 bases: TGTGCCAGCAGCTTAGGTGGGACAGGTAGCACAGATACGCAGTATTTT.